Listed below are T cell receptor beta chains from one sample, sequenced in a study of molecular identifiers for immune sequencing clone quantification. MiXCR, run by TCRdb on the PCR reads, gives a single entry per CDR3 protein. The data contain under 650,000 distinct CDR3 sequences, 15% to 20% of them singletons. Sequences were obtained from naive CD8+ T cells from blood, with Jurkat cell RNA spiked in. The receptors were gathered from a human donor in good health. Some libraries in this study had Jurkat cell RNA spiked in. Both conserved end residues are part of each CDR3. D genes are given only for firm matches. Expanded clones get a size class; other rows say once, few or many, or leave the size out.

>-|TRBJ1-1|TRBV24-1|-
CATGGGDPNTEAFF
TGTGCCACGGGGGGGGGGGACCCGAACACTGAAGCTTTCTTT
>TRBD2|TRBJ2-3|TRBV7-9|few
CVSSPPASGGPDTQYF
TGTGTCAGCAGCCCCCCGGCTAGCGGCGGGCCAGATACGCAGTATTTT
>-|TRBJ1-4|TRBV3-2|-
CASSQRTGVSLEKLFF
TGTGCCAGCAGCCAAAGGACAGGGGTTTCTCTTGAAAAACTGTTTTTT
>-|TRBJ2-7|TRBV7-2|many
CASSLSGLPYEQYF
TGTGCCAGCAGCCTCTCGGGCCTCCCCTACGAGCAGTACTTC
>TRBD2|TRBJ2-3|TRBV9|-
CASSVHLAGVADTQCF
TGTGCCAGCAGCGTTCATTTAGCGGGGGTCGCAGATACGCAGTGTTTT
>-|TRBJ2-4|TRBV28|many
CASSPERQLAKNIQYF
TGTGCCAGCAGTCCCGAGCGACAGCTAGCCAAAAACATTCAGTACTTC
>TRBD2|TRBJ2-7|TRBV20-1|many
CSAPRTSGYEQYF
TGCAGTGCTCCTCGGACTAGCGGCTACGAGCAGTACTTC
>-|TRBJ1-4|TRBV3-1|many
CASSQDWSNEKLFF
TGTGCCAGCAGCCAAGACTGGAGTAATGAAAAACTGTTTTTT
>-|TRBJ1-1|TRBV21-1|-
CASSKARGLNTEALF
TGTGCCAGCAGCAAAGCGCGGGGTCTGAACACTGAAGCTCTCTTT
>TRBD1|TRBJ1-1|TRBV2|many
CASSEGFWDRGPGAFF
TGTGCCAGCAGTGAAGGGTTTTGGGACAGGGGGCCAGGAGCTTTCTTT
>-|TRBJ2-7|TRBV20-1|many
CSARDTGVSYEQYF
TGCAGTGCTAGAGATACGGGGGTATCCTACGAGCAGTACTTC
>TRBD2|TRBJ2-1|TRBV29-1|-
CSVEEWLAGPQSSYNEQFF
TGCAGCGTTGAAGAGTGGCTAGCGGGACCCCAAAGCTCCTACAATGAGCAGTTCTTC
>-|TRBJ2-3|TRBV2|many
CASRPGVSTDTQYF
TGTGCCAGCAGACCAGGGGTTAGCACAGATACGCAGTATTTT
>-|TRBJ1-2|TRBV4-3|-
CASSQGTATNYGYTF
TGCGCCAGCAGCCAAGGGACGGCGACTAACTATGGCTACACCTTC
>-|TRBJ2-1|TRBV11-2|many
CASSTPGGLFEQFF
TGTGCCAGCAGCACCCCAGGGGGGTTGTTTGAGCAGTTCTTC
>-|TRBJ2-2|TRBV12-3/TRBV12-4|many
CASSLVGRELFF
TGTGCCAGCAGTTTAGTGGGTCGGGAGCTGTTTTTT
>TRBD1|TRBJ2-7|TRBV28|many
CASSLYRGPAYEQYF
TGTGCCAGCAGTTTGTACAGGGGCCCGGCCTACGAGCAGTACTTC
>TRBD1|TRBJ2-7|TRBV28|-
CASRSHRDRGPYEQYF
TGTGCCAGCAGATCCCACCGGGACAGGGGGCCCTACGAGCAGTACTTC
>-|TRBJ2-1|TRBV5-3|-
CASRENEGEQFF
TGTGCCAGCAGAGAGAACGAAGGTGAGCAGTTCTTC
>TRBD1|TRBJ1-1|TRBV4-1|many
CASSQYGQGVMNTEAFF
TGCGCCAGCAGCCAATACGGACAGGGGGTCATGAACACTGAAGCTTTCTTT
>-|TRBJ2-7|TRBV30|many
CAWSVGGGEQYF
TGTGCCTGGAGTGTTGGAGGAGGCGAGCAGTACTTC
>-|TRBJ2-7|TRBV27|few
CASSKQGKAYEQYF
TGTGCCAGCAGCAAACAGGGTAAGGCCTACGAGCAGTACTTC
>TRBD2|TRBJ2-1|TRBV20-1|few
CSARDRLAGDYNEQFF
TGCAGTGCTAGAGATCGACTAGCGGGAGACTACAATGAGCAGTTCTTC
>-|TRBJ2-3|TRBV5-1|many
CASSLEPKDTQYF
TGCGCCAGCAGCTTGGAGCCCAAAGATACGCAGTATTTT
>-|TRBJ1-5|TRBV7-5|-
CISVPAAPTGFDQPQHF
-
>-|TRBJ2-7|TRBV7-6|many
CASSLDVPSLHGEQYF
TGTGCCAGCAGCTTAGATGTGCCCTCCCTACATGGAGAGCAGTACTTC
>-|TRBJ1-2|TRBV2|many
CASSEASGDFYGYTF
TGTGCCAGCAGTGAAGCTAGCGGGGACTTCTATGGCTACACCTTC
>TRBD2|TRBJ2-5|TRBV5-1|-
CASSLGAVLAGMETQYF
TGCGCCAGCAGCTTGGGGGCCGTGCTAGCGGGGATGGAGACCCAGTACTTC
>TRBD2|TRBJ2-7|TRBV7-6|many
CASSPEASGISYEQYF
TGTGCCAGCAGCCCAGAGGCTAGCGGGATCTCCTACGAGCAGTACTTC
>TRBD2|TRBJ2-4|TRBV28|many
CASSQGTSGKNIQYF
TGTGCCAGCAGTCAGGGGACTAGCGGAAAAAACATTCAGTACTTC
>TRBD2|TRBJ2-7|TRBV3-1|few
CASSHPSGGSYEQYF
TGTGCCAGCAGCCACCCTAGCGGAGGCTCCTACGAGCAGTACTTC